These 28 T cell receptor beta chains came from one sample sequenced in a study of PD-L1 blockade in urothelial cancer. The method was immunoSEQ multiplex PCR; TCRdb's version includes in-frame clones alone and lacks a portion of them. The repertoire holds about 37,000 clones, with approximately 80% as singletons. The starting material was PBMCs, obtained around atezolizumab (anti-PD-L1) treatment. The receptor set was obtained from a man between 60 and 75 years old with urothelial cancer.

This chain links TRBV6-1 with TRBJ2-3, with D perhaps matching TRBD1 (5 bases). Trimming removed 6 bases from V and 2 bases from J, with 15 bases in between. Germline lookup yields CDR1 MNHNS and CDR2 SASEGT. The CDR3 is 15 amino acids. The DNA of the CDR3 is TGTGCCAGCAGACGGTCTCAGGGTGACACAGATACGCAGTATTTT. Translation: CASRRSQGDTDTQYF.

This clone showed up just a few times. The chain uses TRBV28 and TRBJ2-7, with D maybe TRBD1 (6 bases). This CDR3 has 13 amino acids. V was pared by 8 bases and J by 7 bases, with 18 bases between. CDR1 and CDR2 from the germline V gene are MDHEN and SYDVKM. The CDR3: CASLGTLGGEQYF. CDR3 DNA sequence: TGTGCCAGCTTAGGGACATTGGGTGGGGAGCAGTACTTC.

Written as DNA, the CDR3 is TGTGCCAGCTCACCGGGACAGGGGTCGGGCTATGGCTACACCTTC. It specifies CASSPGQGSGYGYTF. The rearrangement uses TRBV18 and TRBJ1-2; 10 bases are a match to TRBD1. The CDR3 runs 15 residues. Trimming removed 3 bases from V and 4 bases from J; junction bases left unmatched: 5. Looked up from germline, CDR1 is KGHSH and CDR2 is LQKENI.

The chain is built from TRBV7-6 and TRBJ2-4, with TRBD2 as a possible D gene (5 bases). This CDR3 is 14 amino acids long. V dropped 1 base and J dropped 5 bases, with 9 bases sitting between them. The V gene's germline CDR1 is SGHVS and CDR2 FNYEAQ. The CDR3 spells CASSLDPGENIQYF. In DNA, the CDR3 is TGTGCCAGCAGCTTAGATCCCGGGGAAAACATTCAGTACTTC.

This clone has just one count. The CDR3 region has the DNA TGTGCCAGCTCACCACGGGCAGATCAAGAGACCCAGTACTTC. This gives the protein CASSPRADQETQYF. The chain links TRBV18 to TRBJ2-5; D gene unclear. Trimming took 1 base from V and 2 from J, leaving 8 bases between them. This CDR3 has 14 amino acids. Germline V gene data show CDR1 as KGHSH and CDR2 as LQKENI.

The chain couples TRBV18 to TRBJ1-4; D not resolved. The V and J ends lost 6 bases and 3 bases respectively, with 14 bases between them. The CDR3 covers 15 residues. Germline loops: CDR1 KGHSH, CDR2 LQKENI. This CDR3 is CASSTSVGANEKLFF. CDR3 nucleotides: TGTGCCAGCTCGACCTCGGTGGGAGCTAATGAAAAACTGTTTTTT.

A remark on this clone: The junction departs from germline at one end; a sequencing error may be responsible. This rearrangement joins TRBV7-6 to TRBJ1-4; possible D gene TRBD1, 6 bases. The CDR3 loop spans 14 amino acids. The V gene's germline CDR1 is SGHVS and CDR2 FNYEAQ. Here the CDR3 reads CASSLGQLNEKLFF. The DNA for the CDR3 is TGTGCCAGCAGTTTAGGACAGCTTAATGAAAAACTGTTTTTT.

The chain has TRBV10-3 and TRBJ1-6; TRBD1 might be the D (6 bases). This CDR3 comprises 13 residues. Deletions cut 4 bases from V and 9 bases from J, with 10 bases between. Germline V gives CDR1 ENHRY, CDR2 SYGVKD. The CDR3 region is CAISAGVVSPLHF. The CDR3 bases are TGTGCCATCAGTGCAGGGGTGGTTTCACCCCTCCACTTT.

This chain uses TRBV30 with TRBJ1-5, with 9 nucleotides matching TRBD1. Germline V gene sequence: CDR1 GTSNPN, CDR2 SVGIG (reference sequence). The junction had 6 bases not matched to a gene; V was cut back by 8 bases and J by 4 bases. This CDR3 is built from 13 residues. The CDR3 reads CAADRGGNQPQHF. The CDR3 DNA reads TGTGCCGCCGACAGGGGGGGGAATCAGCCCCAGCATTTT.

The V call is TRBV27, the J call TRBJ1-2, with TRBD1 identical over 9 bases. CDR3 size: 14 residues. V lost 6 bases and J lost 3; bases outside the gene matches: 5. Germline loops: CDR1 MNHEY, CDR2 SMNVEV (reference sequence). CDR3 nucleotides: TGTGCCAGCAGGGGACAGGGAGTAGACTATGGCTACACCTTC. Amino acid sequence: CASRGQGVDYGYTF.

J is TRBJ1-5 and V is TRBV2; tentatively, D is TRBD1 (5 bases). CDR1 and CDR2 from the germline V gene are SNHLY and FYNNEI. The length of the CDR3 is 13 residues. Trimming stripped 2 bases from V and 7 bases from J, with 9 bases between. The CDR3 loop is CASSEIQGQPQHF. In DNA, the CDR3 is TGTGCCAGCAGTGAAATCCAGGGACAGCCCCAGCATTTT. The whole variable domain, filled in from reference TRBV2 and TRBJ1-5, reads EPEVTQTPSHQVTQMGQEVILRCVPISNHLYFYWYRQILGQKVEFLVSFYNNEISEKSEIFDDQFSVERPDGSNFTLKIRSTKLEDSAMYFCASSEIQGQPQHFGDGTRLSIL.

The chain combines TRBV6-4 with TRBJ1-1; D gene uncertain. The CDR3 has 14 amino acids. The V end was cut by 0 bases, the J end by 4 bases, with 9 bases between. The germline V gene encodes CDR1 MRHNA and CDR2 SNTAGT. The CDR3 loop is CASSDSPGSTEAFF. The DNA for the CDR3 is TGTGCCAGCAGTGACTCTCCCGGGAGCACTGAAGCTTTCTTT.

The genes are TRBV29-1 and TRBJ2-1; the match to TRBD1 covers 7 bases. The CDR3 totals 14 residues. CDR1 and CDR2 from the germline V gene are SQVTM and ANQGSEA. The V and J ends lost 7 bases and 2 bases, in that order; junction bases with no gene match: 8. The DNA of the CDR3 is TGCAGCGCCGTTGGGGGACAGACCTACAATGAGCAGTTCTTC. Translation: CSAVGGQTYNEQFF.

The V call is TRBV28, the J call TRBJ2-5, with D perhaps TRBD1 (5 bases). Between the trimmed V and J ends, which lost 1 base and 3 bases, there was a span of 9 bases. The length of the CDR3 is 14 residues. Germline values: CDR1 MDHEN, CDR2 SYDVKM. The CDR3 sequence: CASSLLGLKETQYF. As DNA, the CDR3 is TGTGCCAGCAGTTTATTGGGGCTGAAAGAGACCCAGTACTTC.

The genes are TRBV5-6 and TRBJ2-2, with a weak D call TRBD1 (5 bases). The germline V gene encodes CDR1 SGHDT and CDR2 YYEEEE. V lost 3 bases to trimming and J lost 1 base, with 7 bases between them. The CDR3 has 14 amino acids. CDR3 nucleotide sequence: TGTGCCAGCAGCTACGACAGGAACACCGGGGAGCTGTTTTTT. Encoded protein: CASSYDRNTGELFF. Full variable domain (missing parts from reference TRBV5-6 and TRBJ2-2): DAGVTQSPTHLIKTRGQQVTLRCSPKSGHDTVSWYQQALGQGPQFIFQYYEEEERQRGNFPDRFSGHQFPNYSSELNVNALLLGDSALYLCASSYDRNTGELFFGEGSRLTVL.

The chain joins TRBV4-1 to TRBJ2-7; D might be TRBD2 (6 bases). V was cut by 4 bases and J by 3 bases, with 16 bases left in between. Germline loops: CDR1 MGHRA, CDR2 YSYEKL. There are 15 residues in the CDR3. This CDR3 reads CASSLTGDGGYEQYF. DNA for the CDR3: TGCGCCAGCAGCCTTACGGGAGACGGAGGCTACGAGCAGTACTTC.

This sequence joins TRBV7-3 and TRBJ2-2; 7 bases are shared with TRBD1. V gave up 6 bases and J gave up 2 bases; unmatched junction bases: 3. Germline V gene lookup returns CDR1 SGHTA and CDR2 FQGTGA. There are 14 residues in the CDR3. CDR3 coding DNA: TGTGCCAGCAGGGGACAGTTAAACACCGGGGAGCTGTTTTTT. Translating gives CASRGQLNTGELFF.

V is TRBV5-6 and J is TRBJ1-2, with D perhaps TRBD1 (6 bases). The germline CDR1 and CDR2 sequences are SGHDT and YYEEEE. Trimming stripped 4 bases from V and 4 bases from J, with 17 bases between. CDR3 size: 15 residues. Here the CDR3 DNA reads TGTGCCAGCAGCCCGCCCGCACAGGGAGCCTATGGCTACACCTTC. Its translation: CASSPPAQGAYGYTF.

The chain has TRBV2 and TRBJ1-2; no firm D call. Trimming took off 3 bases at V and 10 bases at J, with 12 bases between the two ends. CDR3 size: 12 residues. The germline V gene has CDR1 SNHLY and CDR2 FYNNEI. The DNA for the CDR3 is TGTGCCAGCAGTGAGGGGAGGACGCCCTACACCTTC. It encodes CASSEGRTPYTF.

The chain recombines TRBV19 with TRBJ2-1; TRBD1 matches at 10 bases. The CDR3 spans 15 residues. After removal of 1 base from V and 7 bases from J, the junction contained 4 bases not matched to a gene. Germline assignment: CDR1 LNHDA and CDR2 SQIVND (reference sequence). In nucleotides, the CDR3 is TGTGCCAGTAGTATAGGACAGGGGGCGCCGAATGAGCAGTTCTTC. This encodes CASSIGQGAPNEQFF.

CDR3 sequence: CASSPGTEPPFEQYF. DNA of the CDR3: TGTGCCAGCAGCCCCGGGACAGAGCCCCCCTTTGAGCAGTACTTC. The V and J genes are TRBV7-2 and TRBJ2-7; 7 bases are a match to TRBD1. This CDR3 has 15 amino acids. Per the germline V gene, CDR1 is SGHTA and CDR2 is FQGNSA. V dropped 5 bases and J dropped 7; count of bases not matched to a gene: 14.

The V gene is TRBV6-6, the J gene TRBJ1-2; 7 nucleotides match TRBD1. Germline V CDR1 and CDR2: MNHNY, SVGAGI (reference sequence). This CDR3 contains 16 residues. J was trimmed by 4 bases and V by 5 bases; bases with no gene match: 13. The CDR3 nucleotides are TGTGCCAGCAGTGCCGCCACTCAAGGGGGCACCTATGGCTACACCTTC. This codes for CASSAATQGGTYGYTF.

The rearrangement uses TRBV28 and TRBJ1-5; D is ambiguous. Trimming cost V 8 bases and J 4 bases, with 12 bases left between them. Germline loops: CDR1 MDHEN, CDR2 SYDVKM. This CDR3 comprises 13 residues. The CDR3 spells CASVTDLNQPQHF. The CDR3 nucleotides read TGTGCCAGCGTAACAGATCTTAATCAGCCCCAGCATTTT.

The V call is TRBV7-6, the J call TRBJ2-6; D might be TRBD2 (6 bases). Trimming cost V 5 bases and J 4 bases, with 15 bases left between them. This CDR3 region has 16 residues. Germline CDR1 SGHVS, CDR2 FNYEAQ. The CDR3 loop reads CASSPRRELGANVLTF. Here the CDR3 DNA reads TGTGCCAGCAGCCCTAGACGGGAGCTCGGGGCCAACGTCCTGACTTTC.

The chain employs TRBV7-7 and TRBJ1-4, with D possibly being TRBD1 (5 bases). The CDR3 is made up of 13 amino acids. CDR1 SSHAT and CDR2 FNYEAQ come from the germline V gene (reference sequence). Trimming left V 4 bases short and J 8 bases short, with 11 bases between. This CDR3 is CASSSGEGEKLFF. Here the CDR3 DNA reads TGTGCCAGCAGCTCTGGGGAGGGGGAAAAACTGTTTTTT.

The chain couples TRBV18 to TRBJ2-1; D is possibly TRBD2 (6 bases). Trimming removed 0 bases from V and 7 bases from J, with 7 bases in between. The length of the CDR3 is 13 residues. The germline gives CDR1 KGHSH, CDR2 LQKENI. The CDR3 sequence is CASSPPGTNEQFF. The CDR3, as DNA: TGTGCCAGCTCACCACCCGGGACTAATGAGCAGTTCTTC.

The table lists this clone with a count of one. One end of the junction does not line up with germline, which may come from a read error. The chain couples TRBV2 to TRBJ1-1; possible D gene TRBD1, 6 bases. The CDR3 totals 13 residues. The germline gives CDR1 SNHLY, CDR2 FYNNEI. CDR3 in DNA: TGTGCCAGCAGCGAAGGAGGGGGCACTGAAGCTTTCTTT. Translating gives CASSEGGGTEAFF.

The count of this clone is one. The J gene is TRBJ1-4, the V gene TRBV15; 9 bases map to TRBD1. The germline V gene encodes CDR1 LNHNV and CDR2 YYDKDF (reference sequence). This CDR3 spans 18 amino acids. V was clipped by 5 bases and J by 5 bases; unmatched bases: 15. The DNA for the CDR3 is TGTGCCACCAGCGTCGACAGGGGGGCGAGAGGGCGAAATGAAAAACTGTTTTTT. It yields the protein CATSVDRGARGRNEKLFF.